This record looks at one T cell receptor (beta chain) sequence and its context. What it binds is not known. None of the donors, who were healthy HIV-negative adults, had recently had acute infections or vaccinations. Profiling relied on immunoSEQ multiplex PCR, and the TCRdb table lists in-frame clones only, not all of them. There are some 2,100,000 clones in the sample; about 94% occur only once, and around 0.13% lies in the top ten. This sample stems from a study of shared clonotypes between healthy human individuals. For the study at large: Three CD4 naive, three CD4 memory, two CD8 naive and one CD8 memory plate were used per donor.

The CDR3 totals 14 residues. Looked up from germline, CDR1 is SEHNR and CDR2 is FQNEAQ (reference sequence). Trimming removed 4 bases from V and 9 bases from J; junction bases left unmatched: 7. Whole-study results and caveats: Around 5.4% of naive CD4 clonotypes were common to a few donors.

Sequencing used naive CD4+ T cells sorted from blood. Stated subset: CD45RA+ positively selected. The clonotype comes from a man in his late teens or twenties in good health. This chain links TRBV7-9 with TRBJ2-1; 9 nucleotides line up with TRBD1. The CDR3 bases are TGTGCCAGCAGCTGGGACAGGGAGGAAAGTGAGCAGTTCTTC. Protein product: CASSWDREESEQFF.